This section outlines one T cell receptor (beta chain) sequence together with its context. As yet, its antigen is unknown. The repertoire was sequenced with immunoSEQ multiplex PCR; TCRdb's copy has only in-frame clones and lacks some. This table has over 65,000 clones, approximately 87% appearing once. Time point defined: after neoadjuvant nivolumab, at surgical resection. This specimen comes from a study of neoadjuvant anti-PD-1 for oral cavity cancer. Study summary: Before surgery, most patients got three to four biweekly 3 mg/kg nivolumab doses. Non-progressing patients received a fourth nivolumab dose near day 43, then surgery on days 50-56.

Study conclusions and caveats: PBMC Gini-index clonality exceeded responders' in non-responders post-nivolumab.

The sample was PBMCs, taken after nivolumab (anti-PD-1) treatment. This TCR derives from a person aged 40-85 years with oral cavity squamous cell carcinoma.

DNA for the CDR3: TGCGCCAGCAGCGATGGAGGGGCACCTAATGAAAAACTGTTTTTT. Translation: CASSDGGAPNEKLFF. This chain connects TRBV5-1 to TRBJ1-4, with a tentative D call TRBD1 (5 bases). CDR3 length: 15 amino acids. Germline loops: CDR1 SGHRS, CDR2 YFSETQ. V lost 4 bases to trimming and J lost 3 bases, with 13 bases between them. Looking up the rest from reference TRBV5-1 and TRBJ1-4 gives the full variable domain: KAGVTQTPRYLIKTRGQQVTLSCSPISGHRSVSWYQQTPGQGLQFLFEYFSETQRNKGNFPGRFSGRQFSNSRSEMNVSTLELGDSALYLCASSDGGAPNEKLFFGSGTQLSVL.